The 21 T cell receptor beta chains listed next were all sequenced from one sample in a study of T-cell memory formation after mild COVID-19. MiXCR was run by TCRdb on the 5' RACE reads, yielding one entry per CDR3 protein. The table includes around 99,000 distinct CDR3 sequences, around 15% detected once. The sample consisted of PBMCs or a T cell subset sorted from them (not recorded which). Source of these receptors: a man younger than 35 who had mild COVID-19 (a few samples of this study predate the infection). Cell type and time point are not known.

The chain recombines TRBV20-1 with TRBJ2-3; the match to TRBD2 covers 11 bases. The CDR3 consists of 17 residues. The J segment lost 1 base and the V segment lost 5 bases, leaving 11 bases of the junction unmatched. Per germline, CDR1 DFQATT and CDR2 SNEGSKA (reference sequence). The DNA of the CDR3 is TGCAGTGCTGACCCGGGACTAGCGGCTCTTGGCACAGATACGCAGTATTTT. Amino acid sequence: CSADPGLAALGTDTQYF.

The rearrangement links TRBV15 to TRBJ2-1; 9 bases agree with TRBD1. Germline CDR1 reads LNHNV; CDR2 reads YYDKDF (reference sequence). The CDR3 is 14 residues long. V was pared by 5 bases and J by 7 bases, with 6 bases of the junction left unmatched. This chain's CDR3 is CATSPRDRVNEQFF. DNA of the CDR3: TGTGCCACCAGCCCCCGGGACAGGGTTAATGAGCAGTTCTTC.

This clonotype has just a few counts. This sequence joins TRBV11-2 and TRBJ1-4, with D maybe TRBD1 (6 bases). The CDR3 is made up of 17 amino acids. V shed 0 bases and J shed 4 bases, with 15 bases lying between them. The germline V gene has CDR1 SGHAT and CDR2 FQNNGV. The chain's CDR3 is CASSLDGGRGRNEKLFF. The CDR3 DNA reads TGTGCCAGCAGCTTAGATGGGGGGCGCGGACGTAATGAAAAACTGTTTTTT.

Many counts were recorded for this clonotype. The chain combines TRBV5-1 with TRBJ2-1; D is ambiguous. The CDR3 sequence is 16 residues long. Trimming removed 1 base at V and 4 bases at J, with 15 bases between. In germline, CDR1 is SGHRS, CDR2 YFSETQ. CDR3 amino acids: CASSLNSATFYNEQFF. CDR3 bases: TGCGCCAGCAGCTTGAATTCCGCGACTTTTTACAATGAGCAGTTCTTC.

The chain couples TRBV3-1 to TRBJ2-5; TRBD1 or TRBD2 may be the D gene (5 bases each). Germline V lookup: CDR1 LGHDT, CDR2 YNNKEL (reference sequence). This CDR3 comprises 15 residues. Trimming pared 0 bases from V and 0 bases from J, leaving 8 bases between. The CDR3 sequence: CASSQEGTDQETQYF. The CDR3 bases are TGTGCCAGCAGCCAAGAAGGGACGGACCAAGAGACCCAGTACTTC.

This clonotype has a handful of counts. The J gene is TRBJ2-7, the V gene TRBV5-1, with 11 positions matching TRBD2. CDR1 is SGHRS, CDR2 YFSETQ, per germline. J was trimmed by 3 bases and V by 4 bases; bases with no gene match: 9. This CDR3 has 16 residues. CDR3 nucleotides: TGCGCCAGCAGCCGACCTCCGGGACTAGCGGACTACGAGCAGTACTTC. Its protein product is CASSRPPGLADYEQYF.

The gene calls are TRBV7-3 and TRBJ2-5; D remains ambiguous. Germline V gives CDR1 SGHTA, CDR2 FQGTGA. This CDR3 contains 15 residues. The germline V and J ends were trimmed by 2 bases and 7 bases, with 17 bases remaining between them. This CDR3 is CASSLASGPLGTQYF. The CDR3 nucleotides are TGTGCCAGCAGCTTAGCCTCTGGCCCCCTCGGGACCCAGTACTTC.

This clonotype was seen at least ten times. V is TRBV7-6 and J is TRBJ2-1; D is possibly TRBD1 (6 bases). The germline V gene has CDR1 SGHVS and CDR2 FNYEAQ. The V and J ends lost 8 bases and 0 bases respectively, with 14 bases between them. CDR3 length: 15 residues. CDR3 in amino acids: CASGPDSSSYNEQFF. Written as DNA, the CDR3 is TGTGCCAGCGGGCCGGACAGCAGCTCCTACAATGAGCAGTTCTTC. The variable domain in full, with the rest retrieved from reference TRBV7-6 and TRBJ2-1, is GAGVSQSPRYKVTKRGQDVALRCDPISGHVSLYWYRQALGQGPEFLTYFNYEAQQDKSGLPNDRFSAERPEGSISTLTIQRTEQRDSAMYRCASGPDSSSYNEQFFGPGTRLTVL.

The chain uses TRBV19 and TRBJ2-7; TRBD1 matches at 12 bases. With V trimmed by 0 bases and J by 5 bases, 5 bases remained unmatched. Germline CDR1 reads LNHDA; CDR2 reads SQIVND (reference sequence). CDR3 length: 16 residues. The CDR3 DNA sequence: TGTGCCAGTAGTATAGATCGGGACAGGGGGCCCAACGAGCAGTACTTC. Its protein is CASSIDRDRGPNEQYF.

This clonotype has just a few counts. The V call is TRBV12-3 or TRBV12-4, the J call TRBJ2-1, with TRBD1 matching 10 bases. This CDR3 region has 17 residues. After removal of 6 bases from V and 0 bases from J, the junction contained 8 bases not matched to a gene. Written as DNA, the CDR3 is TGTGCCAGCAGATACGGGACAGGGGAAGGCTCCTACAATGAGCAGTTCTTC. It translates to CASRYGTGEGSYNEQFF.

V is TRBV5-1 and J is TRBJ2-1; no definite D call. The V end was cut by 0 bases, the J end by 1 base, with 8 bases between. Germline V gene data show CDR1 as SGHRS and CDR2 as YFSETQ. CDR3 size: 15 residues. As DNA, the CDR3 is TGCGCCAGCAGCTTGGAACGGGTATCCTACAATGAGCAGTTCTTC. This codes for CASSLERVSYNEQFF.

This clonotype has just a few counts. This sequence joins TRBV20-1 and TRBJ1-5; no firm D call. The CDR3 is 14 residues long. Germline CDR1 reads DFQATT; CDR2 reads SNEGSKA (reference sequence). V was clipped by 3 bases and J by 6 bases, with 15 bases between them. CDR3 residues: CSARRNAWPQPQHF. Written as DNA, the CDR3 is TGCAGTGCTAGGAGGAACGCATGGCCTCAGCCCCAGCATTTT.

The chain joins TRBV6-5 to TRBJ1-5, with D tentatively TRBD1 (5 bases). Per the germline V gene, CDR1 is MNHEY and CDR2 is SVGAGI. V lost 6 bases and J 4 bases, leaving 10 bases between the germline ends. There are 13 residues in the CDR3. The CDR3 coding sequence is TGTGCCAGCAGGTTACAGGAGAATCAGCCCCAGCATTTT. This encodes CASRLQENQPQHF.

The chain combines TRBV7-2 with TRBJ2-1; 8 bases line up with TRBD1. CDR3 size: 16 residues. The germline V gene has CDR1 SGHTA and CDR2 FQGNSA. The V and J ends lost 2 bases and 6 bases, in that order; junction bases with no gene match: 9. The DNA for the CDR3 is TGTGCCAGCAGCTTATGGGGACAGGCGTCCGTCAATGAGCAGTTCTTC. As protein: CASSLWGQASVNEQFF.

This clonotype was counted a few times. The chain couples TRBV7-9 to TRBJ2-6, with TRBD1 matching 8 bases. This CDR3 region has 19 residues. V lost 4 bases, J lost 0 bases, and 11 bases stayed unmatched. The germline CDR1 and CDR2 sequences are SEHNR and FQNEAQ (reference sequence). Here the CDR3 reads CASSSPTGAIISGANVLTF. CDR3 nucleotides: TGTGCCAGCAGCTCGCCGACAGGGGCTATAATCTCTGGGGCCAACGTCCTGACTTTC.

The rearrangement links TRBV5-5 to TRBJ2-1, with 10 bases identical to TRBD2. The germline V gene has CDR1 SGHKS and CDR2 YYEKEE (reference sequence). With V trimmed by 1 base and J by 4 bases, 5 bases remained unmatched. The CDR3 covers 16 residues. This CDR3 is CASSLSSGGLYNEQFF. The CDR3 nucleotides read TGTGCCAGCAGCTTGTCTAGCGGGGGCCTATACAATGAGCAGTTCTTC.

This clonotype was seen more than once but under ten times. V is TRBV4-1 and J is TRBJ1-2; D might be TRBD1 (6 bases). V gave up 0 bases and J gave up 8 bases, with 16 bases separating them. Germline V CDR1 and CDR2: MGHRA, YSYEKL. The CDR3 totals 15 residues. The CDR3 DNA is TGCGCCAGCAGCCAAGATCGGCGGGGGGCGCAAGGCTACACCTTC. Protein sequence: CASSQDRRGAQGYTF.

A few counts support this clonotype. The CDR3 is CASSSVQDSTDTQYF. CDR3 nucleotides: TGTGCCAGCAGTTCGGTACAAGACAGCACAGATACGCAGTATTTT. The chain couples TRBV6-2 or TRBV6-3 to TRBJ2-3, with D uncertain. Trimming cost V 4 bases and J 0 bases, with 11 bases left between them. Germline V CDR1 and CDR2: MNHEY, SVGEGT. This CDR3 comprises 15 residues.

The chain carries TRBV7-3 and TRBJ2-3, with 7 positions matching TRBD1. CDR1 and CDR2 (germline): SGHTA, FQGTGA. The length of the CDR3 is 15 residues. With 3 bases clipped from V and 2 bases from J, the junction kept 5 bases outside the gene matches. The CDR3 protein is CASSFTGVTTDTQYF. DNA for the CDR3: TGTGCCAGCAGCTTTACAGGGGTCACCACAGATACGCAGTATTTT.

V and J are TRBV6-2 or TRBV6-3 and TRBJ1-1, with 10 bases aligning to TRBD1. This CDR3 contains 16 residues. Trimming cost V 5 bases and J 0 bases; bases outside gene matches: 6. Germline CDR1 MNHEY, CDR2 SVGEGT. Here the CDR3 reads CASSEGQGPMNTEAFF. As DNA, the CDR3 is TGTGCCAGCAGTGAGGGACAGGGGCCGATGAACACTGAAGCTTTCTTT.

The chain couples TRBV7-9 to TRBJ1-4; D is unresolved. The CDR3 is 15 amino acids. The germline V gene has CDR1 SEHNR and CDR2 FQNEAQ (reference sequence). The V gene lost 2 bases and the J gene lost 10 bases, with 17 bases spanning the gap. CDR3 nucleotide sequence: TGTGCCAGCAGCTTATATTTGGGCCCAGCGGGAAAACTGTTTTTT. Translated, it gives CASSLYLGPAGKLFF.